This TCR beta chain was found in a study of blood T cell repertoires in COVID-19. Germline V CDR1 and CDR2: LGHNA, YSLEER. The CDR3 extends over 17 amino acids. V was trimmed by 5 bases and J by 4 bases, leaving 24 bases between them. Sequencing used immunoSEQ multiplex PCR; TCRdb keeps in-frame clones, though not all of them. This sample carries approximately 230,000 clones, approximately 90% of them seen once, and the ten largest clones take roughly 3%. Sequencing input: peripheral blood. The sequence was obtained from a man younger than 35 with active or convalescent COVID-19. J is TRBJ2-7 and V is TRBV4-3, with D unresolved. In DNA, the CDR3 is TGCGCCAGCAGCAGTTTACATAGCCCCACTTCTCTGTACGAGCAGTACTTC. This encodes CASSSLHSPTSLYEQYF.